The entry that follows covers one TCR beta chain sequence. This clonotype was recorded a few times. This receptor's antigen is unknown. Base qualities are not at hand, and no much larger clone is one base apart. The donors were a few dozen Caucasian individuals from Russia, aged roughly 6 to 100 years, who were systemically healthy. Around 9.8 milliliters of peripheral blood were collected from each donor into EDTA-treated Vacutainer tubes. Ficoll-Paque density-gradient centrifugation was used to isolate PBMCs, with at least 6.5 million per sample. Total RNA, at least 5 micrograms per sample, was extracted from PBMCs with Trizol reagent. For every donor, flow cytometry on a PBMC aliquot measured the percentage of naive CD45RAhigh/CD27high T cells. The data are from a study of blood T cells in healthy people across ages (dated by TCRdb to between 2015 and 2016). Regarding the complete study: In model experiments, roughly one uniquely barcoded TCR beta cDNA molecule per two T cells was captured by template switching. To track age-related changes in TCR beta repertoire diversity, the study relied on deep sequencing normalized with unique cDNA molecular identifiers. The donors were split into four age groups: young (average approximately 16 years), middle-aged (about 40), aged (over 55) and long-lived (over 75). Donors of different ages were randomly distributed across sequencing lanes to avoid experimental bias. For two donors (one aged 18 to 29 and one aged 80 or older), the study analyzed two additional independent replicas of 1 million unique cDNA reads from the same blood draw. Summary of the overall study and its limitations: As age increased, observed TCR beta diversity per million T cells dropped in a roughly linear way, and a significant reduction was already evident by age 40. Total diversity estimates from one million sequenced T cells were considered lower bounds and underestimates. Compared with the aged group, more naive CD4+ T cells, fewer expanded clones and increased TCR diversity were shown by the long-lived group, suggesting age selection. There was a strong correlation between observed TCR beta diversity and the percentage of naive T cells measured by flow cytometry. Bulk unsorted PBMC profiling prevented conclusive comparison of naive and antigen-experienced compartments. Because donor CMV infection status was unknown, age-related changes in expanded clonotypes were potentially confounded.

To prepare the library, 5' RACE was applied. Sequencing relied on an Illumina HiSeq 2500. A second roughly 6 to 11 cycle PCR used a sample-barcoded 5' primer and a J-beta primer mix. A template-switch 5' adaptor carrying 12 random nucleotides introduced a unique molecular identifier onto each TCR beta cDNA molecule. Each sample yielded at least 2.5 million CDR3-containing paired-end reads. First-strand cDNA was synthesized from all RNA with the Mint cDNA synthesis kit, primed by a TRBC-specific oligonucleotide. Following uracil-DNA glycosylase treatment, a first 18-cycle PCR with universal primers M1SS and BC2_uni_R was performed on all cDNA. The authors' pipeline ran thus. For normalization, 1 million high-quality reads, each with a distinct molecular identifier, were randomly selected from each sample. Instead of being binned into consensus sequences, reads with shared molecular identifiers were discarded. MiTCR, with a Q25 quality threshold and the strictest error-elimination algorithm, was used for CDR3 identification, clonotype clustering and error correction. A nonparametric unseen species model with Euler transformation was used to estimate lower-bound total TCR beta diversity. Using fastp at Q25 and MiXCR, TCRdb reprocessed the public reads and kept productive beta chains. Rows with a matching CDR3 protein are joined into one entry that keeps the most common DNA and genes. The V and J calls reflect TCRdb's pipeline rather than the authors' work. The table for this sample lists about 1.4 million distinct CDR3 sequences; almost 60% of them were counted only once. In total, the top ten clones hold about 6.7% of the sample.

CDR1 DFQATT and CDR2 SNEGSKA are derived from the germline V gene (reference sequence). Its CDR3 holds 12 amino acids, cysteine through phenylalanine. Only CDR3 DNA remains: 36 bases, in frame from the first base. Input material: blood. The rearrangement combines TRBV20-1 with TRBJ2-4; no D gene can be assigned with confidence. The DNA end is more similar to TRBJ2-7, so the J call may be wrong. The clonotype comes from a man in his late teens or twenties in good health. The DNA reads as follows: TGCAGTGGACACGACCGTAAGGCCGAGCAGTACTTC. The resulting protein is CSGHDRKAEQYF.